The 20 T cell receptor beta chains given below trace back to one sample, sequenced in a study of CD8 T cells in ankylosing spondylitis. TCRdb re-called the 5' RACE reads through MiXCR, storing one row per CDR3 protein. In the table there are approximately 340,000 distinct CDR3 sequences, roughly 14% of which are singletons. Sequencing was performed on blood, either unsorted or a sorted T cell fraction (not recorded which). The receptor source for this set is a male donor with ankylosing spondylitis or in good health (not recorded which).

In its sample, this clonotype was seen many times. This chain connects TRBV5-1 to TRBJ1-1, with TRBD1 as a possible D gene (6 bases). Germline assignment: CDR1 SGHRS and CDR2 YFSETQ. The CDR3 is made up of 14 amino acids. The V and J ends lost 4 bases and 7 bases respectively, with 17 bases between them. CDR3 amino acids: CASSPRTGGGEAFF. DNA for the CDR3: TGCGCCAGCAGCCCTCGAACCGGGGGCGGTGAAGCTTTCTTT.

The chain is built from TRBV6-1 and TRBJ1-2, with no clear D. Germline V CDR1 and CDR2: MNHNS, SASEGT. CDR3 length: 14 amino acids. Trimming cost V 4 bases and J 5 bases, with 14 bases left between them. The CDR3 sequence: CASSVRDSGYGYTF. The CDR3 DNA follows: TGTGCCAGCAGTGTGCGCGACTCCGGGTATGGCTACACCTTC.

This clonotype was seen a few times. The chain carries TRBV27 and TRBJ2-7; D could derive from TRBD1 or TRBD2 (5 bases each). Germline V gene data show CDR1 as MNHEY and CDR2 as SMNVEV (reference sequence). The CDR3 runs to 13 residues. V lost 6 bases to trimming and J lost 3 bases, with 12 bases between them. This CDR3 reads CASSGAERYEQYF. The CDR3 nucleotides are TGTGCCAGCAGCGGGGCGGAACGCTACGAGCAGTACTTC.

This chain links TRBV27 with TRBJ2-1; 10 bases agree with TRBD2. Germline V CDR1 and CDR2: MNHEY, SMNVEV (reference sequence). V lost 7 bases and J lost 10; bases outside the gene matches: 13. The CDR3 extends over 15 amino acids. The CDR3 protein is CASNGAGGPGMEQFF. The CDR3 bases are TGTGCCAGCAACGGAGCGGGAGGGCCGGGGATGGAGCAGTTCTTC.

V is TRBV29-1 and J is TRBJ1-6; a possible D gene is TRBD1 (5 bases). V was trimmed by 7 bases and J by 5 bases, leaving 12 bases between them. This CDR3 has 13 residues. Germline CDR1 SQVTM, CDR2 ANQGSEA. In nucleotides, the CDR3 is TGCAGCGCCCGGGGGAGGGATAATTCACCCCTCCACTTT. Amino acids: CSARGRDNSPLHF.

V and J are TRBV5-1 and TRBJ1-1, with 10 bases matching TRBD1. The CDR3 is made up of 14 amino acids. V lost 3 bases, J lost 9 bases, and 8 bases stayed unmatched. CDR1 is SGHRS and CDR2 is YFSETQ in the germline V gene. CDR3 DNA sequence: TGCGCCAGCAGCTACGGGACAGGGGCGGTACAAGCTTTCTTT. Protein product: CASSYGTGAVQAFF.

In this sample, this clonotype turned up a few times. The V call is TRBV3-1, the J call TRBJ1-2; possibly TRBD1 for D (5 bases). V lost 1 base and J lost 2, with 11 bases in between. Germline V gene data show CDR1 as LGHDT and CDR2 as YNNKEL (reference sequence). The CDR3 has 15 residues. CDR3 DNA sequence: TGTGCCAGCAGCCAAGGCGACAGTTCGAACTATGGCTACACCTTC. Its translation: CASSQGDSSNYGYTF. Filled out from reference TRBV3-1 and TRBJ1-2, the complete variable domain reads DTAVSQTPKYLVTQMGNDKSIKCEQNLGHDTMYWYKQDSKKFLKIMFSYNNKELIINETVPNRFSPKSPDKAHLNLHINSLELGDSAVYFCASSQGDSSNYGYTFGSGTRLTVV.

V usage is TRBV6-2 or TRBV6-3 and J usage is TRBJ2-3; D uncertain. Trimming stripped 6 bases from V and 2 bases from J, with 9 bases between. CDR1 and CDR2 from the germline V gene are MNHEY and SVGEGT. CDR3 length: 13 residues. This chain's CDR3 is CASRVTFTDTQYF. CDR3 coding DNA: TGTGCCAGCAGAGTGACCTTCACAGATACGCAGTATTTT.

This clonotype has a handful of counts. This chain joins TRBV3-1 and TRBJ2-3, with 7 bases fitting TRBD2. V gave up 0 bases and J gave up 3 bases; unmatched junction bases: 6. The germline CDR1 and CDR2 sequences are LGHDT and YNNKEL (reference sequence). The CDR3 runs to 16 residues. The CDR3 bases are TGTGCCAGCAGCCAAGATCCCGCTAGCGGAACAGATACGCAGTATTTT. The encoded protein is CASSQDPASGTDTQYF.

The chain employs TRBV5-6 and TRBJ2-1, with 13 bases fitting TRBD2. V trimming: 4 bases; J trimming: 1 base; junction bases outside the gene matches: 5. CDR3 length equals 17 residues. From germline, CDR1 is SGHDT and CDR2 YYEEEE. The CDR3: CASSPGLAGESYNEQFF. DNA for the CDR3: TGTGCCAGCAGCCCAGGACTAGCGGGAGAGTCCTACAATGAGCAGTTCTTC.

The chain has TRBV12-3 or TRBV12-4 and TRBJ2-7, with no clear D. The CDR3 length is 12 residues. The V and J ends lost 6 bases and 6 bases respectively, with 12 bases between them. Written as DNA, the CDR3 is TGTGCCAGCAGCCCCGAAGGACGCGAGCAGTACTTC. The encoded protein is CASSPEGREQYF.

This clonotype was recorded a few times. This chain uses TRBV15 with TRBJ1-5; tentative D call: TRBD1 (5 bases). This CDR3 spans 14 amino acids. Germline CDR1 reads LNHNV; CDR2 reads YYDKDF (reference sequence). Trimming took off 3 bases at V and 2 bases at J, with 8 bases between the two ends. CDR3 DNA sequence: TGTGCCACCAGCAGGGGGACGGGCAATCAGCCCCAGCATTTT. Translation gives CATSRGTGNQPQHF.

This clonotype was found a few times. J is TRBJ2-4 and V is TRBV7-9, with 8 bases matching TRBD1. CDR1 and CDR2 from the germline V gene are SEHNR and FQNEAQ (reference sequence). This CDR3 has 14 amino acids. V trimming: 4 bases; J trimming: 5 bases; junction bases outside the gene matches: 4. CDR3 loop: CASSWDRRENIQYF. The CDR3 region has the DNA TGTGCCAGCAGCTGGGACAGGAGGGAAAACATTCAGTACTTC.

This clonotype has a count of ten or more. This chain uses TRBV10-1 with TRBJ1-6; no reliable D call. V was pared by 0 bases and J by 7 bases, with 4 bases between. Germline CDR1 is WNHNN and CDR2 is SYGVQD (reference sequence). The CDR3 extends over 13 amino acids. CDR3 DNA: TGCGCCAGCAGTGAGTCGGGGAATTCACCCCTCCACTTT. Its translation is CASSESGNSPLHF.

V and J are TRBV6-5 and TRBJ1-6; D gene ambiguous. The V gene lost 0 bases and the J gene lost 7 bases, with 13 bases spanning the gap. This CDR3 spans 16 amino acids. Looked up from germline, CDR1 is MNHEY and CDR2 is SVGAGI. As DNA, the CDR3 is TGTGCCAGCAGTTACTCATTCCGGGGTCAAAATTCACCCCTCCACTTT. Its protein product is CASSYSFRGQNSPLHF.

The CDR3 bases are TGTGCCAGCAGCTTCGGTGCGCCGTCGGACGAGCAGTACTTC. Translated: CASSFGAPSDEQYF. This rearrangement joins TRBV7-6 to TRBJ2-7, with D hard to call. Germline V CDR1 and CDR2: SGHVS, FNYEAQ. The CDR3 runs to 14 residues. V was pared by 3 bases and J by 5 bases, with 14 bases between.

This clonotype showed up just a few times. V is TRBV3-1 and J is TRBJ2-2; TRBD2 agrees at 10 bases. The CDR3 has 15 amino acids. The junction had 4 bases not matched to a gene; V was cut back by 4 bases and J by 5 bases. Germline CDR1 reads LGHDT; CDR2 reads YNNKEL (reference sequence). This chain's CDR3 is CASSPRLAGTGELFF. The DNA for the CDR3 is TGTGCCAGCAGCCCCCGACTAGCGGGTACCGGGGAGCTGTTTTTT.

A few counts support this clonotype. The V and J genes are TRBV6-5 and TRBJ1-6; D ambiguous. Germline CDR1 reads MNHEY; CDR2 reads SVGAGI. V was clipped by 4 bases and J by 8 bases, with 12 bases between them. This CDR3 is built from 14 residues. This chain's CDR3 is CASSSSRRDSPLHF. The CDR3 coding sequence is TGTGCCAGCAGTTCCTCCAGGAGGGATTCACCCCTCCACTTT.

The chain joins TRBV5-5 to TRBJ2-1; 10 positions agree with TRBD2. The V segment lost 3 bases and the J segment 3 bases; nucleotides outside the gene matches: 3. The germline V gene encodes CDR1 SGHKS and CDR2 YYEKEE (reference sequence). The CDR3 sequence is 15 residues long. The CDR3 is CASSSSGSVYNEQFF. The CDR3 bases are TGTGCCAGCAGCTCTAGCGGGAGTGTCTACAATGAGCAGTTCTTC. The full variable domain, with the rest looked up from reference TRBV5-5 and TRBJ2-1, is DAGVTQSPTHLIKTRGQQVTLRCSPISGHKSVSWYQQVLGQGPQFIFQYYEKEERGRGNFPDRFSARQFPNYSSELNVNALLLGDSALYLCASSSSGSVYNEQFFGPGTRLTVL.

This clonotype showed up many times. V and J are TRBV5-1 and TRBJ2-7; D ambiguous. The CDR3 sequence is 12 residues long. Between the trimmed V and J ends, which lost 2 bases and 0 bases, there was a span of 3 bases. CDR1 is SGHRS, CDR2 YFSETQ, per germline. The CDR3: CASSFSSYEQYF. Here the CDR3 DNA reads TGCGCCAGCAGCTTCAGCTCCTACGAGCAGTACTTC.